Listed below are T cell receptor beta chains from one sample, sequenced in a study of cytomegalovirus exposure and HLA in healthy donors. Here immunoSEQ multiplex PCR was the method, and the copy in TCRdb shows in-frame clones only, minus some. The sample shows 85,000 to 100,000 clones, over 60% of them seen only once. The sample was PBMCs. The receptor set was obtained from a human donor in good health. Each CDR3 is given with its conserved first and last residue. Each record gives: V gene, D gene, J gene, clone size, CDR3 protein, CDR3 DNA. The D gene is left open where the match is weak. Some rows have no size entry. The others give once, few or many, or a class for an expanded clone.

>TRBV14|TRBD2|TRBJ2-7|-
CASSRLAGHYEQYF
TGTGCCAGCAGCCGACTAGCGGGGCACTACGAGCAGTACTTC
>TRBV5-5|TRBD2|TRBJ2-7|-
CASSFTSGSSYEQYF
TGTGCCAGCAGCTTCACTAGCGGGAGTTCGTACGAGCAGTACTTC
>TRBV19|-|TRBJ2-7|-
CASSGSYRLGGAYEQYF
TGTGCCAGTTCTGGGTCGTACAGGCTTGGCGGAGCCTACGAGCAGTACTTC
>TRBV7-9|TRBD2|TRBJ2-5|-
CASSSTQRGAWETQYF
TGTGCCAGCAGCTCCACCCAGCGGGGGGCCTGGGAGACCCAGTACTTC
>TRBV10-2|-|TRBJ1-1|-
CASIKTALNTEAFF
TGCGCCAGCATCAAGACAGCTTTAAACACTGAAGCTTTCTTT
>TRBV9|-|TRBJ1-5|-
CASSAGGSQPQHF
TGTGCCAGCAGCGCCGGGGGGTCCCAGCCCCAGCATTTT
>TRBV5-1|-|TRBJ2-1|-
CASSLKTVSYNEQFF
TGCGCCAGCAGCTTGAAAACAGTCTCCTACAATGAGCAGTTCTTC
>TRBV18|TRBD1|TRBJ1-1|-
CASSPGQGVTEAFF
TGTGCCAGCTCACCGGGCCAGGGGGTCACTGAAGCTTTCTTT
>TRBV7-2|TRBD2|TRBJ2-1|-
CASSLTSGRSSYNEQFF
TGTGCCAGCAGCTTAACTAGCGGCAGGAGCTCCTACAATGAGCAGTTCTTC
>TRBV30|TRBD1|TRBJ2-6|-
CAGTRQGAPGGANVLTF
TGTGCCGGGACCCGACAGGGGGCCCCTGGAGGGGCCAACGTCCTGACTTTC
>TRBV7-9|-|TRBJ1-1|few
CASSQGTNTEAFF
TGTGCCAGCAGCCAGGGGACGAACACTGAAGCTTTCTTT
>TRBV5-6|TRBD1|TRBJ2-4|once
CASSPGGHDLFKNIQYF
TGTGCCAGCAGCCCAGGGGGACACGATCTCTTCAAAAACATTCAGTACTTC
>TRBV7-9|TRBD1|TRBJ2-3|-
CASSYPGQPAGDTQYF
TGTGCCAGCAGCTACCCGGGACAGCCGGCCGGTGATACGCAGTATTTT